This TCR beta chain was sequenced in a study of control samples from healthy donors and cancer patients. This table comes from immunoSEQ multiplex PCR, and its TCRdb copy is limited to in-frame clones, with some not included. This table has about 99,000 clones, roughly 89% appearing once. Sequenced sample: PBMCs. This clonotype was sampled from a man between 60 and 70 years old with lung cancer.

The CDR3 DNA follows: TGTGCCACCGCTGGGCCAGGGACGGGGCCAGGGTTGACCCAGTACTTC. Amino acid sequence: CATAGPGTGPGLTQYF. The chain has TRBV24-1 and TRBJ2-5, with D perhaps TRBD1 or TRBD2 (5 bases each). The CDR3 length is 16 residues. Germline-derived CDR1 and CDR2 are KGHDR and SFDVKD. Trimming removed 9 bases at V and 7 bases at J, with 26 bases between.